The clone carrying this T cell receptor (beta chain) was detected only a few times. The SP2 primer and nested alpha and beta constant region primers amplified ligated cDNA in four rounds. One entry per CDR3 protein results from TCRdb running MiXCR on the UMI-ligation and nested PCR reads. There are over 20,000 distinct CDR3 sequences in the sample; 4% to 6.5% occur only once, and 6% to 9.5% lies in the top ten. Trimming took off 4 bases at V and 0 bases at J, with 13 bases between the two ends. In germline, CDR1 is DFQATT, CDR2 SNEGSKA (reference sequence). The CDR3 sequence is 14 residues long. An oligonucleotide containing a UMI was ligated to the 3' end of TCR cDNA. The data were taken from a study of naive and memory T cell subsets.

The source is an adult in good health. Sequencing input: blood. This rearrangement joins TRBV20-1 to TRBJ2-7; D call uncertain. The CDR3 protein is CSANPRLSSYEQYF. DNA for the CDR3: TGCAGTGCTAACCCGAGGTTAAGCTCCTACGAGCAGTACTTC.